These 28 T cell receptor beta chains were all obtained from the same sample, sequenced in a study of neurological immune-mediated disorders. TCRdb re-called the 5' RACE reads through MiXCR, storing one row per CDR3 protein. The sample holds about 65,000 distinct CDR3 sequences; approximately 3.7% are singletons and the top ten take roughly 2.7%. What was sequenced was PBMCs. These receptor sequences come from a man aged 50 to 59 with multiple sclerosis.

This clonotype has a count of ten or more. The chain links TRBV12-3 or TRBV12-4 to TRBJ2-3, with D possibly TRBD1 on 5 matching bases. The CDR3 has 13 amino acids. Trimming stripped 9 bases from V and 2 bases from J, with 12 bases between. The CDR3 loop is CASTTGNTDTQYF. CDR3 coding DNA: TGTGCCAGTACTACAGGCAACACAGATACGCAGTATTTT.

A few counts support this clonotype. The V call is TRBV6-5, the J call TRBJ1-2; D may be TRBD1 (6 bases). With 0 bases removed from V and 5 bases from J, the gap between germline ends came to 10 bases. The CDR3 has 14 amino acids. From germline, CDR1 is MNHEY and CDR2 SVGAGI. The CDR3 DNA reads TGTGCCAGCAGTTACTCGGGGGCGACGTATGGCTACACCTTC. It codes for CASSYSGATYGYTF.

There are many counts of this clonotype. Its ends do not fully match the called genes, so a read error is possible. This chain connects TRBV7-7 to TRBJ1-4; the D gene is possibly TRBD1 (5 bases). CDR1 and CDR2 (germline): SSHAT, FNYEAQ (reference sequence). This CDR3 is built from 13 residues. The CDR3, as DNA: TGTGCTAGCAGCTCCGGGGGACCCGCAAAACTGTTTTTT. Translation gives CASSSGGPAKLFF. Filled out from reference TRBV7-7 and TRBJ1-4, the complete variable domain reads GAGVSQSPRYKVTKRGQDVTLRCDPISSHATLYWYQQALGQGPEFLTYFNYEAQPDKSGLPSDRFSAERPEGSISTLTIQRTEQRDSAMYRCASSSGGPAKLFFGSGTQLSVL.

This clonotype was recorded many times. This chain joins TRBV20-1 and TRBJ2-1; D possibly corresponds to TRBD1 (6 bases). The ends were cut back, 0 bases at V and 8 bases at J, with 17 bases in the middle. CDR1 is DFQATT, CDR2 SNEGSKA, per germline (reference sequence). The CDR3 runs 15 residues. The CDR3 DNA is TGCAGTGCTAGAGATCGGACAGCGGCGCTAGATGAGCAGTTCTTC. Residues: CSARDRTAALDEQFF.

This clonotype showed up many times. The chain combines TRBV4-3 with TRBJ2-5; weak D call: TRBD1 (6 bases). The CDR3 contains 15 residues. The V gene's germline CDR1 is LGHNA and CDR2 YSLEER. V was shortened by 3 bases and J by 4 bases, with 15 bases between the two germline ends. The DNA for the CDR3 is TGCGCCAGCAGCCAGTCCTCAGGGGTACGAGAGACCCAGTACTTC. As protein: CASSQSSGVRETQYF.

This clonotype was seen repeatedly, ten times or more. The chain carries TRBV20-1 and TRBJ2-5; perhaps TRBD1 as D (6 bases). CDR1 and CDR2 from the germline V gene are DFQATT and SNEGSKA (reference sequence). V was clipped by 4 bases and J by 1 base, with 10 bases between them. The CDR3 covers 13 residues. The CDR3 loop is CSATGERQETQYF. In nucleotides, the CDR3 is TGCAGTGCTACAGGGGAGCGCCAAGAGACCCAGTACTTC.

At least ten counts were recorded for this clonotype. This chain links TRBV18 with TRBJ2-7; possibly TRBD1 for D (6 bases). CDR3 length equals 13 residues. V lost 4 bases, J lost 1 base, and 8 bases lay in between. Germline-derived CDR1 and CDR2 are KGHSH and LQKENI. DNA of the CDR3: TGTGCCAGCTCACGGCAGGGGTCCTACGAGCAGTACGTC. Amino acid sequence: CASSRQGSYEQYV.

The sample holds many counts of this clonotype. The chain is built from TRBV7-2 and TRBJ1-4, with D unresolved. Germline V gene lookup returns CDR1 SGHTA and CDR2 FQGNSA. V dropped 5 bases and J dropped 0 bases, with 10 bases sitting between them. The CDR3 is 15 amino acids. CDR3 nucleotide sequence: TGTGCCAGCAGCCCCACGAAAGCAACTAATGAAAAACTGTTTTTT. Translation: CASSPTKATNEKLFF. The full variable domain, completed using reference TRBV7-2 and TRBJ1-4, is GAGVSQSPSNKVTEKGKDVELRCDPISGHTALYWYRQSLGQGLEFLIYFQGNSAPDKSGLPSDRFSAERTGGSVSTLTIQRTQQEDSAVYLCASSPTKATNEKLFFGSGTQLSVL.

This clonotype was observed many times. The V gene is TRBV29-1, the J gene TRBJ2-7; D gene unclear. Between the trimmed V and J ends, which lost 3 bases and 3 bases, there was a span of 9 bases. The V gene's germline CDR1 is SQVTM and CDR2 ANQGSEA. This CDR3 has 12 residues. CDR3 nucleotide sequence: TGCAGCGTTGAGCTCGATAACTACGAGCAGTACTTC. It is translated as CSVELDNYEQYF.

This CDR3 is CASSLAMGVVYEQFF. The CDR3 DNA reads as TGTGCCAGCAGCTTAGCGATGGGTGTGGTCTATGAGCAGTTCTTC. The rearrangement joins TRBV7-9 to TRBJ2-1; D is unclear. The CDR3 extends over 15 amino acids. V dropped 0 bases and J dropped 8 bases, with 14 bases sitting between them. Germline V gene sequence: CDR1 SEHNR, CDR2 FQNEAQ (reference sequence).

This clonotype was seen ten or more times. The chain joins TRBV6-2 or TRBV6-3 to TRBJ2-4; D is uncertain. The CDR3 has 13 amino acids. Trimming took 6 bases from V and 3 from J, leaving 9 bases between them. The germline V gene has CDR1 MNHEY and CDR2 SVGEGT. The CDR3 sequence: CASSKGNKNIQYF. DNA of the CDR3: TGTGCCAGCAGCAAAGGCAACAAAAACATTCAGTACTTC.

This clonotype was picked up a small number of times. The J gene is TRBJ2-3, the V gene TRBV6-6, with 14 bases aligning to TRBD2. Per the germline V gene, CDR1 is MNHNY and CDR2 is SVGAGI (reference sequence). The CDR3 has 15 amino acids. The V and J ends lost 4 bases and 9 bases, in that order; junction bases with no gene match: 6. CDR3 amino acids: CASSLGLAGAQTQYF. The CDR3 DNA reads TGTGCCAGCAGTTTGGGACTAGCGGGGGCTCAAACGCAGTATTTT.

This clonotype was detected many times. The V and J genes are TRBV12-3 or TRBV12-4 and TRBJ2-3, with TRBD2 identical over 7 bases. This CDR3 has 15 amino acids. Germline trimming cut 6 bases from V and 2 bases from J; bases unmatched to any gene: 8. CDR3 nucleotide sequence: TGTGCCAGCAGAAGGGAGGGATTGGACACAGATACGCAGTATTTT. Protein sequence: CASRREGLDTDTQYF.

This clonotype was counted ten times or more. The chain is built from TRBV12-3 or TRBV12-4 and TRBJ1-4; 7 bases are shared with TRBD1. The CDR3 sequence is 12 residues long. After removal of 6 bases from V and 8 bases from J, the junction contained 3 bases not matched to a gene. CDR3 amino acids: CASSTGDEKLFF. The CDR3 DNA reads TGTGCCAGCAGCACAGGGGACGAAAAACTGTTTTTT.

Ten or more counts support this clonotype. The V call is TRBV20-1, the J call TRBJ2-6, with TRBD1 matching over 8 bases. V shed 1 base, J shed 4 bases, and the junction held 3 bases outside the gene matches. This CDR3 is 15 amino acids long. Germline CDR1 is DFQATT and CDR2 is SNEGSKA (reference sequence). CDR3 region: CSARATGAGANVLTF. CDR3 nucleotides: TGCAGTGCTAGAGCGACAGGGGCCGGGGCCAACGTCCTGACTTTC.

This clonotype was counted ten times or more. This chain joins TRBV4-2 and TRBJ1-2, with 8 bases matching TRBD1. V gave up 4 bases and J gave up 2 bases; unmatched junction bases: 9. The CDR3 is 16 amino acids. The germline CDR1 and CDR2 sequences are LGHNA and YNFKEQ. The chain's CDR3 is CASSPLMTGENYGYTF. Written as DNA, the CDR3 is TGTGCCAGCAGCCCATTGATGACAGGGGAAAACTATGGCTACACCTTC.

This clonotype occurred many times. The chain employs TRBV12-3 or TRBV12-4 and TRBJ2-3, with D maybe TRBD1 (6 bases). The CDR3 has 17 residues. Deletions cut 4 bases from V and 2 bases from J, with 19 bases between. CDR3 in DNA: TGTGCCAGCAGTTCCGGGACACCATTAAGATCCACAGATACGCAGTATTTT. Translated: CASSSGTPLRSTDTQYF.

This clonotype was observed many times. The gene calls are TRBV20-1 and TRBJ2-1; no definite D call. Germline V CDR1 and CDR2: DFQATT, SNEGSKA (reference sequence). Trimming took 4 bases from V and 10 from J, leaving 11 bases between them. The CDR3 totals 11 residues. CDR3 nucleotides: TGCAGTGCTAACTTAGCCAGAGAGCAGTTCTTC. Protein product: CSANLAREQFF.

This clonotype showed up many times. CDR3 amino acids: CASSLVPQETQYF. For the CDR3, the DNA is TGTGCCAGCAGCTTAGTGCCCCAAGAGACCCAGTACTTC. The chain uses TRBV7-6 and TRBJ2-5, with D uncertain. The V end lost 1 base, the J end lost 1 base, and 4 bases lay between the germline ends. CDR3 length: 13 amino acids. Germline CDR1 SGHVS, CDR2 FNYEAQ.

This clonotype has at least ten counts. The chain couples TRBV14 to TRBJ2-3; D may be TRBD2 (6 bases). Germline V CDR1 and CDR2: SGHDN, FVKESK. This CDR3 is 18 amino acids long. V was trimmed by 0 bases and J by 3 bases, leaving 19 bases between them. In DNA form, the CDR3 reads TGTGCCAGCAGCCAAGATCACCACCTACTAGCTTATACAGATACGCAGTATTTT. Translation: CASSQDHHLLAYTDTQYF. Full variable domain (outside the CDR3, taken from reference TRBV14 and TRBJ2-3): EAGVTQFPSHSVIEKGQTVTLRCDPISGHDNLYWYRRVMGKEIKFLLHFVKESKQDESGMPNNRFLAERTGGTYSTLKVQPAELEDSGVYFCASSQDHHLLAYTDTQYFGPGTRLTVL.

This clonotype has at least ten counts. The rearrangement joins TRBV2 to TRBJ1-2, with 9 bases fitting TRBD1. CDR1 and CDR2 from the germline V gene are SNHLY and FYNNEI. The CDR3 spans 16 residues. The trim removed 3 bases at V and 4 bases at J, leaving 9 bases unmatched. The CDR3 DNA reads TGTGCCAGCAGTGATTTAAGGACAGGGGCTACCTATGGCTACACCTTC. This codes for CASSDLRTGATYGYTF.

This clonotype was detected ten times or more. The chain carries TRBV12-3 or TRBV12-4 and TRBJ2-2; 7 bases are a match to TRBD1. Unmatched junction bases numbered 6, after V lost 6 bases and J lost 5 bases. CDR3 length: 14 residues. CDR3 protein: CASRGTVETGELFF. DNA for the CDR3: TGTGCCAGCAGGGGGACAGTGGAAACCGGGGAGCTGTTTTTT.

This clonotype was counted many times. The rearrangement joins TRBV7-8 to TRBJ1-5; maybe TRBD1 (5 bases). The V gene's germline CDR1 is SGHVS and CDR2 FQNEAQ. The CDR3 extends over 14 amino acids. V was trimmed by 3 bases and J by 3 bases, leaving 9 bases between them. This CDR3 reads CASSLTENNQPQHF. DNA of the CDR3: TGTGCCAGCAGCTTGACAGAGAACAATCAGCCCCAGCATTTT.

This clonotype showed up many times. This rearrangement joins TRBV5-1 to TRBJ2-7, with D possibly being TRBD1 (6 bases). The V end lost 0 bases, the J end lost 2 bases, and 9 bases lay between the germline ends. Germline values: CDR1 SGHRS, CDR2 YFSETQ. This CDR3 region has 14 residues. As DNA, the CDR3 is TGCGCCAGCAGCTTGGTAGGGGGAACCTACGAGCAGTACTTC. Amino acids: CASSLVGGTYEQYF.

In this sample, this clonotype turned up many times. The chain carries TRBV7-9 and TRBJ2-5; 9 positions match TRBD1. Germline V gene sequence: CDR1 SEHNR, CDR2 FQNEAQ (reference sequence). This CDR3 is built from 14 residues. With V trimmed by 6 bases and J by 0 bases, 2 bases remained unmatched. CDR3 sequence (DNA): TGTGCCAGCAGTGACAGGGGGTACCAAGAGACCCAGTACTTC. It encodes CASSDRGYQETQYF.

This clonotype was counted between two and nine times. The genes are TRBV27 and TRBJ1-1, with a tentative D call TRBD1 (6 bases). The germline gives CDR1 MNHEY, CDR2 SMNVEV (reference sequence). This CDR3 contains 13 residues. Trimming shortened V by 7 bases and J by 2 bases, and 11 bases separated the two germline ends. The chain's CDR3 is CASKGHLNTEAFF. CDR3 nucleotides: TGTGCCAGCAAGGGACACCTAAACACTGAAGCTTTCTTT.

This clonotype was counted ten times or more. The junction shows a germline mismatch at one end, possibly a read error. The CDR3 DNA reads as TGCGCCAGCAGCCCTCAAGTTGGCGATCAGCCCCAGAATTTT. This sequence encodes CASSPQVGDQPQNF. The chain is built from TRBV5-1 and TRBJ1-5; D unresolved. Germline V CDR1 and CDR2: SGHRS, YFSETQ. The CDR3 totals 14 residues.

This clonotype appeared many times. This chain uses TRBV6-2 or TRBV6-3 with TRBJ2-1; 7 bases line up with TRBD1. Germline V CDR1 and CDR2: MNHEY, SVGEGT. This CDR3 contains 16 residues. After removal of 6 bases from V and 2 bases from J, the junction contained 10 bases not matched to a gene. This CDR3 reads CASRARGQLPYNEQFF. CDR3 DNA: TGTGCCAGCAGGGCCCGGGGACAGCTACCCTACAATGAGCAGTTCTTC.